The 32 T cell receptor beta chains below were found in one sample sequenced in a study of blood T cell repertoires in COVID-19 (dated by TCRdb to 2019 to 2021). Libraries came from the immunoSEQ multiplex PCR assay. Drawn from immuneACCESS, this table holds only the in-frame rearrangements with V and J called that TCRdb kept. Clones are partly lost; checked studies trace under half to an unresolved V gene and leave the rest unexplained. In all, the sample holds around 68,000 clones, and around 86% of those were seen once. Around 12% of the sample is in the top ten clones. Sequencing was carried out using peripheral blood. The receptors derive from a human donor in a cohort sampled during active COVID-19.

This clone was seen just once. The gene calls are TRBV11-2 and TRBJ1-1; 8 nucleotides align to TRBD1. Germline CDR1 and CDR2: SGHAT and FQNNGV. J was trimmed by 10 bases and V by 0 bases; bases with no gene match: 16. The CDR3 runs 17 residues. The CDR3 nucleotides are TGTGCCAGCAGCTTAGATCCCGGGACAGGCATTCTTGGGGTAGCTTTCTTT. Amino acid sequence: CASSLDPGTGILGVAFF.

In this sample, this clone turned up a few times. This chain joins TRBV19 and TRBJ2-2; TRBD1 aligns across 7 bases. The germline CDR1 and CDR2 sequences are LNHDA and SQIVND (reference sequence). V lost 10 bases, J lost 5 bases, and 10 bases stayed unmatched. The CDR3 is 14 amino acids. The CDR3 sequence: CATRRQGETGELFF. The CDR3 DNA reads as TGTGCCACCAGACGGCAGGGGGAAACCGGGGAGCTGTTTTTT.

Only one count was recorded for this clone. V and J are TRBV7-8 and TRBJ1-1; D might be TRBD1 (6 bases). CDR1 and CDR2 from the germline V gene are SGHVS and FQNEAQ. The CDR3 spans 14 residues. With 1 base removed from V and 4 bases from J, the gap between germline ends came to 10 bases. The CDR3, as DNA: TGTGCCAGCAGCTTAGAGGGGGATTCCACTGAAGCTTTCTTT. Encoded protein: CASSLEGDSTEAFF.

V is TRBV6-5 and J is TRBJ2-3; a weak D match, TRBD2 (7 bases). This CDR3 spans 14 amino acids. Trimming took 8 bases from V and 2 from J, leaving 14 bases between them. Germline V gene sequence: CDR1 MNHEY, CDR2 SVGAGI. The CDR3 protein is CASGGGVPTDTQYF. The CDR3 DNA reads as TGTGCCAGCGGAGGGGGGGTACCCACAGATACGCAGTATTTT.

The chain couples TRBV27 to TRBJ1-2; 7 bases are shared with TRBD1. Germline CDR1 is MNHEY and CDR2 is SMNVEV (reference sequence). V gave up 8 bases and J gave up 8 bases; unmatched junction bases: 20. The CDR3 sequence is 16 residues long. CDR3 sequence reads: CASCLGGRGQEGGYTF. The DNA for the CDR3 is TGTGCCAGCTGCCTAGGAGGAAGGGGGCAAGAAGGGGGCTACACCTTC.

The chain links TRBV30 to TRBJ1-1; D ambiguous. The CDR3 runs to 13 residues. V was clipped by 1 base and J by 4 bases, with 10 bases between them. CDR1 and CDR2 (germline): GTSNPN, SVGIG (reference sequence). As DNA, the CDR3 is TGTGCCTGGAGTGCCGGACTATTCACTGAAGCTTTCTTT. This gives the protein CAWSAGLFTEAFF.

The rearrangement uses TRBV7-6 and TRBJ2-1; perhaps TRBD2 as D (6 bases). The germline CDR1 and CDR2 sequences are SGHVS and FNYEAQ. The CDR3 length is 14 residues. The V end was cut by 2 bases, the J end by 10 bases, with 15 bases between. CDR3: CASSLNELAQEQFF. CDR3 nucleotides: TGTGCCAGCAGCTTAAACGAGCTAGCGCAAGAGCAGTTCTTC.

The chain is built from TRBV5-1 and TRBJ2-1; 9 bases line up with TRBD2. The CDR3 loop spans 15 amino acids. In germline, CDR1 is SGHRS, CDR2 YFSETQ. The trim removed 0 bases at V and 5 bases at J, leaving 3 bases unmatched. The CDR3 region is CASSLGLAAHNEQFF. The CDR3, as DNA: TGCGCCAGCAGCTTGGGACTAGCGGCTCACAATGAGCAGTTCTTC.

The genes are TRBV24-1 and TRBJ1-1, with D maybe TRBD1 (6 bases). The germline CDR1 and CDR2 sequences are KGHDR and SFDVKD. The CDR3 sequence is 16 residues long. Trimming pared 1 base from V and 4 bases from J, leaving 15 bases between. CDR3 nucleotide sequence: TGTGCCACCAGTGATTTAACAGGGCGGTTGGGCACTGAAGCTTTCTTT. It specifies CATSDLTGRLGTEAFF.

This chain connects TRBV13 to TRBJ2-2, with 8 bases matching TRBD1. The germline CDR1 and CDR2 sequences are PRHDT and FYEKMQ (reference sequence). Trimming cost V 0 bases and J 4 bases; bases outside gene matches: 1. The CDR3 consists of 15 residues. The CDR3 DNA follows: TGTGCCAGCAGCTTAGGGACAGGGGCCACCGGGGAGCTGTTTTTT. It is translated as CASSLGTGATGELFF.

The gene calls are TRBV30 and TRBJ2-5; the D gene is possibly TRBD1 (5 bases). The CDR3 is made up of 10 amino acids. Trimming shortened V by 5 bases and J by 6 bases, and 7 bases separated the two germline ends. Germline V gene lookup returns CDR1 GTSNPN and CDR2 SVGIG (reference sequence). The CDR3 reads CAWGAQTQYF. The CDR3 bases are TGTGCCTGGGGGGCCCAGACCCAGTACTTC.

Many counts were recorded for this clone. The rearrangement links TRBV11-2 to TRBJ2-3, with D perhaps matching TRBD1 (5 bases). V dropped 5 bases and J dropped 0 bases, with 12 bases sitting between them. CDR1 is SGHAT, CDR2 FQNNGV, per germline. This CDR3 spans 15 amino acids. DNA for the CDR3: TGTGCCAGCAGCGTTCTAGGGGCTAGCACAGATACGCAGTATTTT. Protein product: CASSVLGASTDTQYF.

The sample holds one count of this clone. V is TRBV28 and J is TRBJ1-6, with TRBD1 as a possible D gene (6 bases). The CDR3 totals 14 residues. Looked up from germline, CDR1 is MDHEN and CDR2 is SYDVKM. The V end was cut by 3 bases, the J end by 8 bases, with 11 bases between. For the CDR3, the DNA is TGTGCCAGCAGTTTTTGGGACAAAGATTCACCCCTCCACTTT. Translated, it gives CASSFWDKDSPLHF.

V is TRBV3-1 (or the pseudogene TRBV3-2) and J is TRBJ1-5, with D unclear. Trimming removed 1 base from V and 15 bases from J, with 13 bases in between. Germline V gene data show CDR1 as LGHDT and CDR2 as YNNKEL (reference sequence). The CDR3 covers 12 residues. The CDR3 bases are TGTGCCAGCAGCCAAGGGGCGGGGTCGTCGCATTTT. Translation gives CASSQGAGSSHF.

The gene calls are TRBV12-3 or TRBV12-4 and TRBJ2-1, with unresolved D. The CDR3 spans 12 residues. The V gene lost 4 bases and the J gene lost 8 bases, with 9 bases spanning the gap. The DNA for the CDR3 is TGTGCCAGCAGTTCTCAGTGGTATGAGCAGTTCTTC. Encoded protein: CASSSQWYEQFF.

The J gene is TRBJ2-7, the V gene TRBV9, with D perhaps TRBD2 (5 bases). From germline, CDR1 is SGDLS and CDR2 YYNGEE. V was clipped by 7 bases and J by 0 bases, with 14 bases between them. The CDR3 length is 14 residues. This CDR3 reads CASAATGSSYEQYF. CDR3 DNA: TGTGCCAGCGCCGCGACGGGGAGCTCCTACGAGCAGTACTTC.

This rearrangement joins TRBV5-5 to TRBJ2-1; no definite D call. Trimming removed 2 bases from V and 2 bases from J, with 8 bases in between. Germline CDR1 is SGHKS and CDR2 is YYEKEE (reference sequence). The CDR3 extends over 14 amino acids. The CDR3 sequence: CASSLDLAYNEQFF. CDR3 DNA sequence: TGTGCCAGCAGCTTAGATCTAGCCTACAATGAGCAGTTCTTC.

CDR3 loop: CASSIRVRRSGYGYTF. The CDR3 DNA reads as TGTGCCAGCAGCATTAGGGTACGGAGGTCTGGGTATGGCTACACCTTC. The rearrangement uses TRBV5-8 and TRBJ1-2; D is unclear. V was shortened by 4 bases and J by 5 bases, with 21 bases between the two germline ends. The CDR3 is 16 residues long. The germline V gene has CDR1 SGHTS and CDR2 YDEGEE.

The chain has TRBV5-1 and TRBJ2-1, with 12 bases that match TRBD1. The trim removed 4 bases at V and 7 bases at J, leaving 6 bases unmatched. Germline-derived CDR1 and CDR2 are SGHRS and YFSETQ. This CDR3 has 15 residues. Here the CDR3 DNA reads TGCGCCAGCAGCGCGGGACAGGGGGCGCGGAATGAGCAGTTCTTC. This translates into CASSAGQGARNEQFF.

This clone appeared a few times. The V call is TRBV6-5, the J call TRBJ1-5; TRBD1 matches at 9 bases. V lost 5 bases, J lost 7 bases, and 6 bases stayed unmatched. CDR1 and CDR2 (germline): MNHEY, SVGAGI. The CDR3 runs to 14 residues. CDR3 DNA: TGTGCCAGCAGTACAGGGGGCGCCGGGCAGCCCCAGCATTTT. As protein: CASSTGGAGQPQHF.

The chain is built from TRBV4-1 and TRBJ2-1, with 7 bases identical to TRBD2. Unmatched junction bases numbered 7, after V lost 8 bases and J lost 0 bases. The germline gives CDR1 MGHRA, CDR2 YSYEKL. CDR3 length: 15 residues. CDR3 amino acids: CASRTLAGSYNEQFF. CDR3 coding DNA: TGCGCCAGCCGAACCTTAGCGGGCTCCTACAATGAGCAGTTCTTC.

As DNA, the CDR3 is TGTGCCAGCAGCCAAGATCGGTTTGGGACAGGGGAAAAACTGTTTTTT. Its translation is CASSQDRFGTGEKLFF. The J gene is TRBJ1-4, the V gene TRBV14; the match to TRBD1 covers 9 bases. CDR1 and CDR2 (germline): SGHDN, FVKESK. This CDR3 region has 16 residues. V shed 0 bases, J shed 8 bases, and the junction held 7 bases outside the gene matches.

The chain links TRBV29-1 to TRBJ1-1; D possibly corresponds to TRBD1 (5 bases). In germline, CDR1 is SQVTM, CDR2 ANQGSEA. This CDR3 comprises 13 residues. Trimming stripped 6 bases from V and 4 bases from J, with 15 bases between. The CDR3 region has the DNA TGCAGCGTCCCCGGCCCTCAGGGCACTGAAGCTTTCTTT. The encoded protein is CSVPGPQGTEAFF.

The chain is built from TRBV6-6 and TRBJ2-2, with 7 bases identical to TRBD1. Germline CDR1 reads MNHNY; CDR2 reads SVGAGI (reference sequence). This CDR3 region has 17 residues. With V trimmed by 5 bases and J by 3 bases, 12 bases remained unmatched. The CDR3 loop reads CASSPRDSRAHTGELFF. The CDR3 coding sequence is TGTGCCAGCAGTCCTCGGGACAGTCGGGCCCACACCGGGGAGCTGTTTTTT.

The chain joins TRBV5-6 to TRBJ1-2, with D hard to call. Germline assignment: CDR1 SGHDT and CDR2 YYEEEE. V lost 5 bases to trimming and J lost 6 bases, with 11 bases between them. CDR3 length: 12 residues. Written as DNA, the CDR3 is TGTGCCAGCAGTTTAACTATTGATGGCTACACCTTC. Protein product: CASSLTIDGYTF.

The chain joins TRBV7-8 to TRBJ2-5, with D tentatively TRBD1 (6 bases). The CDR3 contains 15 residues. Germline assignment: CDR1 SGHVS and CDR2 FQNEAQ. The germline V and J ends were trimmed by 5 bases and 1 base, with 14 bases remaining between them. Written as DNA, the CDR3 is TGTGCCAGCAGCGTATTCCGACAGGCCCAAGAGACCCAGTACTTC. Its translation is CASSVFRQAQETQYF. Together with reference TRBV7-8 and TRBJ2-5, the CDR3 gives the full variable domain: GAGVSQSPRYKVAKRGQDVALRCDPISGHVSLFWYQQALGQGPEFLTYFQNEAQLDKSGLPSDRFFAERPEGSVSTLKIQRTQQEDSAVYLCASSVFRQAQETQYFGPGTRLLVL.

V usage is TRBV7-6 and J usage is TRBJ2-3, with 10 nucleotides matching TRBD2. This CDR3 has 15 residues. Germline assignment: CDR1 SGHVS and CDR2 FNYEAQ. After removal of 6 bases from V and 4 bases from J, the junction contained 7 bases not matched to a gene. CDR3 sequence (DNA): TGTGCCAGCAGGATGCTAGCGGGGGACCCAGATACGCAGTATTTT. The encoded protein is CASRMLAGDPDTQYF.

The chain has TRBV19 and TRBJ1-1, with D tentatively TRBD1 (6 bases). This CDR3 is 14 amino acids long. The germline gives CDR1 LNHDA, CDR2 SQIVND (reference sequence). Trimming cost V 1 base and J 7 bases, with 13 bases left between them. The CDR3 DNA is TGTGCCAGTAGTATAGTGGGGGGGCGCGGTGAAGCTTTCTTT. Its protein product is CASSIVGGRGEAFF.

This clone appeared a single time. The rearrangement uses TRBV5-1 and TRBJ2-7, with 7 bases fitting TRBD2. Germline V gives CDR1 SGHRS, CDR2 YFSETQ. This CDR3 contains 15 residues. V dropped 2 bases and J dropped 3; count of bases not matched to a gene: 8. The CDR3 DNA sequence: TGCGCCAGCAGCTTCCACTTCACGGGGGGCTACGAGCAGTACGTC. The encoded protein is CASSFHFTGGYEQYV.

The chain is built from TRBV6-2 or TRBV6-3 and TRBJ1-2; D is uncertain. V lost 6 bases and J 0 bases, leaving 8 bases between the germline ends. The length of the CDR3 is 13 residues. The germline CDR1 and CDR2 sequences are MNHEY and SVGEGT. The CDR3 DNA follows: TGTGCCAGCAGCCTCCCCGCTAACTATGGCTACACCTTC. The encoded protein is CASSLPANYGYTF.

V and J are TRBV27 and TRBJ1-4, with 8 bases lining up with TRBD1. The CDR3 has 14 amino acids. The junction had 5 bases not matched to a gene; V was cut back by 3 bases and J by 8 bases. Germline CDR1 is MNHEY and CDR2 is SMNVEV (reference sequence). The CDR3 DNA reads TGTGCCAGCAGTTTGACAGGGGCGGGGGAAAAACTGTTTTTT. Translation: CASSLTGAGEKLFF. The full variable domain, with the rest looked up from reference TRBV27 and TRBJ1-4, is EAQVTQNPRYLITVTGKKLTVTCSQNMNHEYMSWYRQDPGLGLRQIYYSMNVEVTDKGDVPEGYKVSRKEKRNFPLILESPSPNQTSLYFCASSLTGAGEKLFFGSGTQLSVL.

J is TRBJ1-2 and V is TRBV2; a possible D gene is TRBD1 (5 bases). The CDR3 extends over 15 amino acids. Germline V gene sequence: CDR1 SNHLY, CDR2 FYNNEI. The V end was cut by 0 bases, the J end by 4 bases, with 12 bases between. CDR3 in DNA: TGTGCCAGCAGTGAAGCGCTTCAGGGCACCTATGGCTACACCTTC. This encodes CASSEALQGTYGYTF. Complete variable domain (other parts from reference TRBV2 and TRBJ1-2): EPEVTQTPSHQVTQMGQEVILRCVPISNHLYFYWYRQILGQKVEFLVSFYNNEISEKSEIFDDQFSVERPDGSNFTLKIRSTKLEDSAMYFCASSEALQGTYGYTFGSGTRLTVV.